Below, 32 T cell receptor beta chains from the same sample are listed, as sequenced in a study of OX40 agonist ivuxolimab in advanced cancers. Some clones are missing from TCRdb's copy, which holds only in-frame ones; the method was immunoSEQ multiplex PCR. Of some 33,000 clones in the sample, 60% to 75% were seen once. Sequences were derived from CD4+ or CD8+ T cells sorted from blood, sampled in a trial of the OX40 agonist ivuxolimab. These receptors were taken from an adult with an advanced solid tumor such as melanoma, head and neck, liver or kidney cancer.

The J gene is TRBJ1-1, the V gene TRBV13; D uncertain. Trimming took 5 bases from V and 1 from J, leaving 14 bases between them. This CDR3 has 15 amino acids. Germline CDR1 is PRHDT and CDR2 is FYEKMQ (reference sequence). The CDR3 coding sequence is TGTGCCAGCAGCCCCCTTGGCGGGTCGAACACTGAAGCTTTCTTT. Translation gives CASSPLGGSNTEAFF.

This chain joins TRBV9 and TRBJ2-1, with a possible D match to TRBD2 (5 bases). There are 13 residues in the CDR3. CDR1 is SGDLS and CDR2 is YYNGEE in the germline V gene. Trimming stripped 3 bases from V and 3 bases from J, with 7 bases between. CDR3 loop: CASSGENYNEQFF. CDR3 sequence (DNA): TGTGCCAGCAGCGGGGAGAACTACAATGAGCAGTTCTTC.

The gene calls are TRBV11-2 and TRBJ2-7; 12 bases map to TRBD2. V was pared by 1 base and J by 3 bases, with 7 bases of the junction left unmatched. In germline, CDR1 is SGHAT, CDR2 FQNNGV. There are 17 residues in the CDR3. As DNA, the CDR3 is TGTGCCAGCAGCTTAGGTACTAGCGGGGGGCTTAACTACGAGCAGTACTTC. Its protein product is CASSLGTSGGLNYEQYF.

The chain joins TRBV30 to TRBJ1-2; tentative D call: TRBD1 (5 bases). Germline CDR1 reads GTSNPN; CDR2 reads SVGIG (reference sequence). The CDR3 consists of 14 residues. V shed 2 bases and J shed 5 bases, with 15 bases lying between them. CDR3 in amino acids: CAWSRPRQLYGYTF. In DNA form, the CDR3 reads TGTGCCTGGAGTCGGCCGAGACAGCTGTATGGCTACACCTTC. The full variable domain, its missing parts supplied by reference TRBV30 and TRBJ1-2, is SQTIHQWPATLVQPVGSPLSLECTVEGTSNPNLYWYRQAAGRGLQLLFYSVGIGQISSEVPQNLSASRPQDRQFILSSKKLLLSDSGFYLCAWSRPRQLYGYTFGSGTRLTVV.

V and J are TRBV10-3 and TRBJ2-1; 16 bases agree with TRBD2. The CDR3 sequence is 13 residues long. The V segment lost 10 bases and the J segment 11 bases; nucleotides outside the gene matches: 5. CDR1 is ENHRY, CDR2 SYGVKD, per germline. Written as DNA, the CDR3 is TGTGCCACGGGACTAGCGGGGGGGCCAAAGCAGTTCTTC. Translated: CATGLAGGPKQFF.

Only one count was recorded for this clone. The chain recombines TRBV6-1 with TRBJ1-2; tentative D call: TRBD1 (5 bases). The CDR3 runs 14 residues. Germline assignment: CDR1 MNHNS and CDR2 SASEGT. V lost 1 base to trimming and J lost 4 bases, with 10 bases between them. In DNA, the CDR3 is TGTGCCAGCAGTGAAGGGAGGCAGGGCTATGGCTACACCTTC. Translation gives CASSEGRQGYGYTF.

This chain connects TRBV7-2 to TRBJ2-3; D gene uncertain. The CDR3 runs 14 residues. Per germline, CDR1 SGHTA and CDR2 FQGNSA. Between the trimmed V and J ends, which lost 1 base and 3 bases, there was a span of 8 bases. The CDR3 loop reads CASSLGARTDTQYF. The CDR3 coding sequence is TGTGCCAGCAGCTTAGGTGCTAGGACAGATACGCAGTATTTT.

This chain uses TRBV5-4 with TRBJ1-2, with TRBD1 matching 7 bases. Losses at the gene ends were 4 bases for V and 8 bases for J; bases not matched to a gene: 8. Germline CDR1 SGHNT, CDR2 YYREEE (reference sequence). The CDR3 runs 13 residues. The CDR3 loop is CASSRKGAEGYTF. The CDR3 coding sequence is TGTGCCAGCAGCCGCAAGGGGGCAGAGGGCTACACCTTC.

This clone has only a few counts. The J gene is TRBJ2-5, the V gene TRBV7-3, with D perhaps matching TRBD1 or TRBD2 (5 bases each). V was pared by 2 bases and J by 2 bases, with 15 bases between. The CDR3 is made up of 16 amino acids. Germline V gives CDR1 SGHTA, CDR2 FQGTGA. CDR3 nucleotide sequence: TGTGCCAGCAGCTTATCCTCCGGGACGGGACAAGAGACCCAGTACTTC. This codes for CASSLSSGTGQETQYF.

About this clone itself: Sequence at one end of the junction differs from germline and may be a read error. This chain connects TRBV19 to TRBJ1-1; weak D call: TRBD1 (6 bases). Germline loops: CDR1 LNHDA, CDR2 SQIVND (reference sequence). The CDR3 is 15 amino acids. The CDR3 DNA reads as TGTGCCAGTAGCCTAACACAGGGAAAGAACGCTGAAGCTTTCTTT. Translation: CASSLTQGKNAEAFF.

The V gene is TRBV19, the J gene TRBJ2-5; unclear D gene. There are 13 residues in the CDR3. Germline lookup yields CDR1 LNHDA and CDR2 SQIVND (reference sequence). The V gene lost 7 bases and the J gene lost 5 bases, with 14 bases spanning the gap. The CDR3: CASKASYEETQYF. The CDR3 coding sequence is TGTGCCAGTAAAGCCTCCTATGAGGAGACCCAGTACTTC. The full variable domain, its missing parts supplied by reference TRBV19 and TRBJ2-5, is DGGITQSPKYLFRKEGQNVTLSCEQNLNHDAMYWYRQDPGQGLRLIYYSQIVNDFQKGDIAEGYSVSREKKESFPLTVTSAQKNPTAFYLCASKASYEETQYFGPGTRLLVL.

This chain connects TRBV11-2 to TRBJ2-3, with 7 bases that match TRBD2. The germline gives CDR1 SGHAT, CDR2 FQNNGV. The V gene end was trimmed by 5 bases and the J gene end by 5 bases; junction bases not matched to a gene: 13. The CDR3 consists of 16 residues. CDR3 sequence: CASSSGGAGRVDTQYF. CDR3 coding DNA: TGTGCCAGCAGCAGTGGGGGAGCGGGGAGGGTAGATACGCAGTATTTT.

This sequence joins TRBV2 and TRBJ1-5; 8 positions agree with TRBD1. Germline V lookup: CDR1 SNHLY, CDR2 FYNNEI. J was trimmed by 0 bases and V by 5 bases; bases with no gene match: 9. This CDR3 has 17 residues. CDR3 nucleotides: TGTGCCAGCAGTCGGACAGGGCCAACATATAGCAATCAGCCCCAGCATTTT. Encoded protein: CASSRTGPTYSNQPQHF.

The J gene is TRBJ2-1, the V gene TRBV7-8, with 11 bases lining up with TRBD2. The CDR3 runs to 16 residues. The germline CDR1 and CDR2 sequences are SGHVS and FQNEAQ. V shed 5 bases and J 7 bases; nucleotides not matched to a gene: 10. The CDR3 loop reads CASSPQTSGGRNEQFF. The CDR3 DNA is TGTGCCAGCAGCCCACAAACTAGCGGGGGTAGGAATGAGCAGTTCTTC.

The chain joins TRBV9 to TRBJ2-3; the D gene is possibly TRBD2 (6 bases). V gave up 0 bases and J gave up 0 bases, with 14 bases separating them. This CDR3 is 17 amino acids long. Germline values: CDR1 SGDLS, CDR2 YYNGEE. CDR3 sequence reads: CASSVGVHGGSTDTQYF. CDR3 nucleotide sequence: TGTGCCAGCAGCGTAGGGGTACACGGGGGAAGCACAGATACGCAGTATTTT.

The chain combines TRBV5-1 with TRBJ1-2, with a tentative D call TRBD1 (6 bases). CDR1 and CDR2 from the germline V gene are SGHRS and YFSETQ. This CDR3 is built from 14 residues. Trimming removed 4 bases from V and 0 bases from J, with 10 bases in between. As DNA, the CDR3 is TGCGCCAGCAGCGATGGACAGACTAACTATGGCTACACCTTC. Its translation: CASSDGQTNYGYTF.

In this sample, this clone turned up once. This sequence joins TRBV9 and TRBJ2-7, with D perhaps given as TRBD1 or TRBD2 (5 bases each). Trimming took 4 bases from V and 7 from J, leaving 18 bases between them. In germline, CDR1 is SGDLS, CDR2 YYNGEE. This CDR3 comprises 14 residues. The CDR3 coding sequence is TGTGCCAGCAGCCCGGAAGGGGACCCCTCAGAGCAGTACGTC. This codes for CASSPEGDPSEQYV.

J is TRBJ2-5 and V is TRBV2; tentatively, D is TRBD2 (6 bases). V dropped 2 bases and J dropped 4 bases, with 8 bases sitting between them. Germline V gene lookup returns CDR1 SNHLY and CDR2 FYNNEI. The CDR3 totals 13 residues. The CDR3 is CASSEWGGETQYF. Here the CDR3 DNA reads TGTGCCAGCAGTGAATGGGGAGGAGAGACCCAGTACTTC.

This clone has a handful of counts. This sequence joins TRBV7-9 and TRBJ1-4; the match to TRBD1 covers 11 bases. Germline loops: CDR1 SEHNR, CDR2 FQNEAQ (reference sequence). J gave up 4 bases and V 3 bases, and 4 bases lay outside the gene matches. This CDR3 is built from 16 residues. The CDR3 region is CASSLGTGGNNEKLFF. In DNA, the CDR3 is TGTGCCAGCAGCTTGGGGACAGGGGGTAATAATGAAAAACTGTTTTTT.

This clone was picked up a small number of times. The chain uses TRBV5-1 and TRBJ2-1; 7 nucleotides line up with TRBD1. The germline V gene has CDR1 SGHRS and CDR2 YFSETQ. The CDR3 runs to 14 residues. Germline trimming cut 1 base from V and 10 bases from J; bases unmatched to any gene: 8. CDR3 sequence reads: CASSLIHRDREQFF. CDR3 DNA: TGCGCCAGCAGCTTGATTCACCGGGACAGAGAGCAGTTCTTC. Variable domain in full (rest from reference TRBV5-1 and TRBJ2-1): KAGVTQTPRYLIKTRGQQVTLSCSPISGHRSVSWYQQTPGQGLQFLFEYFSETQRNKGNFPGRFSGRQFSNSRSEMNVSTLELGDSALYLCASSLIHRDREQFFGPGTRLTVL.

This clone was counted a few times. The CDR3 DNA reads TGTGCCAGCGTAAGGACAGGCGGAAACACCATATATTTT. Translating it yields CASVRTGGNTIYF. This sequence joins TRBV11-2 and TRBJ1-3, with 7 nucleotides matching TRBD1. Germline V CDR1 and CDR2: SGHAT, FQNNGV. The CDR3 is made up of 13 amino acids. V gave up 8 bases and J gave up 4 bases; unmatched junction bases: 5.

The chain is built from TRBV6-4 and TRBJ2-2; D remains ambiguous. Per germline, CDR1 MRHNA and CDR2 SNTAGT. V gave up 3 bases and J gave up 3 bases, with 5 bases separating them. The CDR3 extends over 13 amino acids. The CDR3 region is CASSEKDTGELFF. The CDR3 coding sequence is TGTGCCAGCAGTGAAAAGGACACCGGGGAGCTGTTTTTT.

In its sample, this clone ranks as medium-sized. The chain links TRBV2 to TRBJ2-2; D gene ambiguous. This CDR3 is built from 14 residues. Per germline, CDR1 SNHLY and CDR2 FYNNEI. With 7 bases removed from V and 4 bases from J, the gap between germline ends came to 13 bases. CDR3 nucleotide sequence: TGTGCCAGCAAAGTCAGAATTAGCACCGGGGAGCTGTTTTTT. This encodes CASKVRISTGELFF.

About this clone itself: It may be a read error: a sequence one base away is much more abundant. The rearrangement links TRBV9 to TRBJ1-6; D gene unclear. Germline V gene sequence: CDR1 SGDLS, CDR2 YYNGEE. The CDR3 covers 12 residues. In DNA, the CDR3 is TGTACCAGCAGCGTGAATAATTCACCCCTCCACTTT. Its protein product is CTSSVNNSPLHF.

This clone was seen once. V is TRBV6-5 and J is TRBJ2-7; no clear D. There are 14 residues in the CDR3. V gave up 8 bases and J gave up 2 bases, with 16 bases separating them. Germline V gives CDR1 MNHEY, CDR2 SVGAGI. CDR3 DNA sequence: TGTGCCAGCGGCCCGGGCAGGACCGCCTACGAGCAGTACTTC. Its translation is CASGPGRTAYEQYF.

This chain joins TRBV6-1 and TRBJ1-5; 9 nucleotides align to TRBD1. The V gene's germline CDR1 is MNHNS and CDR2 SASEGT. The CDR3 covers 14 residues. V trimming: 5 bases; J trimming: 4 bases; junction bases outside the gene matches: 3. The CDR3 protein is CASSPGQGNQPQHF. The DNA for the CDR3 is TGTGCCAGCAGTCCTGGACAGGGGAATCAGCCCCAGCATTTT.

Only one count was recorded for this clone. CDR3 amino acids: CASSASPRVGTEAFF. The CDR3 nucleotides are TGTGCCAGCAGCGCAAGCCCCAGGGTGGGCACTGAAGCTTTCTTT. This rearrangement joins TRBV7-9 to TRBJ1-1, with TRBD1 as a possible D gene (5 bases). V was clipped by 5 bases and J by 4 bases, with 17 bases between them. Germline CDR1 SEHNR, CDR2 FQNEAQ (reference sequence). The CDR3 has 15 amino acids.

CDR3 DNA sequence: TGTGCCAGAAGCTTGGCCTACGAGCAGTACGTC. Translation gives CARSLAYEQYV. V gene TRBV5-3 combines with J gene TRBJ2-7; the D is unclear. TRBV5-3 is annotated as an ORF whose role is uncertain. CDR3 length equals 11 residues. Trimming removed 0 bases at V and 2 bases at J, with 0 bases between.

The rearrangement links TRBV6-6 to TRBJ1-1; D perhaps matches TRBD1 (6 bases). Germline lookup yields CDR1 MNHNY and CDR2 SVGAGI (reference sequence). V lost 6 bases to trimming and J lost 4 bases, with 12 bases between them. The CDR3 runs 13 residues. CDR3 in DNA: TGTGCCAGCAGCCCTTGGGGGGCCACTGAAGCTTTCTTT. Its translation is CASSPWGATEAFF.

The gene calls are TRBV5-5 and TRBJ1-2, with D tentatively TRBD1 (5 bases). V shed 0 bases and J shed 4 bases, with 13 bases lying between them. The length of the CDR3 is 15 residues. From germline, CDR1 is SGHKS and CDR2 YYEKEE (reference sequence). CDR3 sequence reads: CASSLVVGEGYGYTF. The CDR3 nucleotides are TGTGCCAGCAGCTTGGTGGTAGGGGAGGGCTATGGCTACACCTTC.

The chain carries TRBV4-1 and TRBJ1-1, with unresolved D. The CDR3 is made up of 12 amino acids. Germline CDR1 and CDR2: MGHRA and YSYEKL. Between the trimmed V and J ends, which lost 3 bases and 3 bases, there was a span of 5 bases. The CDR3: CASSQGDTEAFF. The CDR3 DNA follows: TGCGCCAGCAGCCAGGGAGACACTGAAGCTTTCTTT.

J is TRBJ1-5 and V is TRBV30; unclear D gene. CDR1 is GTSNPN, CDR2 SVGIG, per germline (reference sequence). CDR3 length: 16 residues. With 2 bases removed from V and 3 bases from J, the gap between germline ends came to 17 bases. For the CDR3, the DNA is TGTGCCTGGAGTCCCATGGCAGTGACTTCCAATCAGCCCCAGCATTTT. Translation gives CAWSPMAVTSNQPQHF.